This T cell receptor (beta chain) is drawn from a study of cytomegalovirus exposure and HLA in healthy donors. Per germline, CDR1 MDHEN and CDR2 SYDVKM. Unmatched junction bases numbered 6, after V lost 9 bases and J lost 3 bases. The CDR3 is 13 residues long. Both 60 Vbeta primers and 13 Jbeta primers went into the PCR. Generated by immunoSEQ multiplex PCR, the TCRdb table keeps only in-frame clones and is missing some. The table includes around 200,000 clones, 86% detected once. This chain links TRBV28 with TRBJ2-7; 9 bases fit TRBD1. This TCR came from a woman in her thirties in good health and CMV-seronegative. The source material was PBMCs. CDR3 sequence (DNA): TGTGCCAGTTTACAGGGGGCAGGCTACGAGCAGTACTTC. It codes for CASLQGAGYEQYF.